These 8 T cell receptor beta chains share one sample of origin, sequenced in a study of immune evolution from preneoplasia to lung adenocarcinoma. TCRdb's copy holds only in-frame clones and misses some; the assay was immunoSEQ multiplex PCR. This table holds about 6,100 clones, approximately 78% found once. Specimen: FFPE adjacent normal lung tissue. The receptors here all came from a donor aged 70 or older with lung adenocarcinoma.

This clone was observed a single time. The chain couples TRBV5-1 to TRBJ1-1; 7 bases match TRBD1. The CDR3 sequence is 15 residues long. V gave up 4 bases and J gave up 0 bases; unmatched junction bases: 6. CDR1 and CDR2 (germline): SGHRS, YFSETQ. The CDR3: CASSDDRALNTEAFF. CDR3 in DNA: TGCGCCAGCAGCGACGACAGGGCCCTGAACACTGAAGCTTTCTTT.

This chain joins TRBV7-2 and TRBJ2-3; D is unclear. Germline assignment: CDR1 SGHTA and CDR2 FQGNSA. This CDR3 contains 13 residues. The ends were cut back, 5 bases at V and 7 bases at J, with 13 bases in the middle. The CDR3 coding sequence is TGTGCCAGCAGCCAAGATCACAAATATACGCAGTATTTT. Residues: CASSQDHKYTQYF.

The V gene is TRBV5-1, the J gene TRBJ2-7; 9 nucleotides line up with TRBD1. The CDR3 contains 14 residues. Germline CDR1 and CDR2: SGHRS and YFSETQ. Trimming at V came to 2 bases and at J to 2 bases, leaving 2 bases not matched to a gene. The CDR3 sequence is CASSFGTGTYEQYF. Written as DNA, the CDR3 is TGCGCCAGCAGCTTCGGGACAGGGACCTACGAGCAGTACTTC. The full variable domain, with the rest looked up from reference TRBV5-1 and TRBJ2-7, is KAGVTQTPRYLIKTRGQQVTLSCSPISGHRSVSWYQQTPGQGLQFLFEYFSETQRNKGNFPGRFSGRQFSNSRSEMNVSTLELGDSALYLCASSFGTGTYEQYFGPGTRLTVT.

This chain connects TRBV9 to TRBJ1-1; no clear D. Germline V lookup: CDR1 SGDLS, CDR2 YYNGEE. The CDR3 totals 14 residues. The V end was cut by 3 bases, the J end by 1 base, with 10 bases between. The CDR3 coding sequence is TGTGCCAGCAGCGCCGGACGGGAGAACACTGAAGCTTTCTTT. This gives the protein CASSAGRENTEAFF.

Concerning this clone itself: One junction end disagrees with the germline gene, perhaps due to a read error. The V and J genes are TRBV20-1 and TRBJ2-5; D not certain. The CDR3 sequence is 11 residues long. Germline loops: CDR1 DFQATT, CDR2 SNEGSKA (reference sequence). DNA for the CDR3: TGCAGTGCCAGAGGTTTAGAGACCCAGTACTTC. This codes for CSARGLETQYF.

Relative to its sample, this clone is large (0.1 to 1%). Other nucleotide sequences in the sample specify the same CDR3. CDR3 DNA sequence: TGCAGCGTGCGGGACTTCTCTTACGAGCAGTACTTC. Its translation is CSVRDFSYEQYF. The chain combines TRBV29-1 with TRBJ2-7; D might be TRBD2 (6 bases). The V gene lost 6 bases and the J gene lost 4 bases, with 13 bases spanning the gap. CDR3 length equals 12 residues. Germline CDR1 is SQVTM and CDR2 is ANQGSEA.

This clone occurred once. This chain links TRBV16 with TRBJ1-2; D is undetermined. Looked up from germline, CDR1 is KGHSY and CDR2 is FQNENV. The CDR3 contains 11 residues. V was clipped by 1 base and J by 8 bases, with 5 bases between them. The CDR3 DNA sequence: TGTGCCAGCAGCCAATATCGCGGCTACACCTTC. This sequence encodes CASSQYRGYTF.

The DNA for the CDR3 is TGTGCCAGCAGTTACTCAGGGCAGCCCGATGAAAAACTGTTTTTT. Protein: CASSYSGQPDEKLFF. The rearrangement joins TRBV6-5 to TRBJ1-4, with D uncertain. The CDR3 runs 15 residues. From germline, CDR1 is MNHEY and CDR2 SVGAGI. The germline V and J ends were trimmed by 0 bases and 6 bases, with 11 bases remaining between them.